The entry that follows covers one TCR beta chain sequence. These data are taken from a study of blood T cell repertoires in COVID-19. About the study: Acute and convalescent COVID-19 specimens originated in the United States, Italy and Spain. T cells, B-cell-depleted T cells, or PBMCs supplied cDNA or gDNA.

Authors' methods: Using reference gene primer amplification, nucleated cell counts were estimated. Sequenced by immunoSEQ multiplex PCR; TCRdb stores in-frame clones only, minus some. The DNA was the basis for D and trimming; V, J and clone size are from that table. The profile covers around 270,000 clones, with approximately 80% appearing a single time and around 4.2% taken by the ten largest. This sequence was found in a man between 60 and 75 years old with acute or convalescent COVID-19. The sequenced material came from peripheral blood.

CDR3 protein: CATSTRLSEQFF. Here the CDR3 DNA reads TGTGCCACCAGCACCCGCCTGAGTGAGCAGTTCTTC. The chain recombines TRBV15 with TRBJ2-1; D is ambiguous. Trimming cost V 4 bases and J 9 bases, with 10 bases left between them. The CDR3 totals 12 residues. The V gene's germline CDR1 is LNHNV and CDR2 YYDKDF (reference sequence).